These T cell receptor beta chains were read from a single sample in a study of early T cells in non-severe SARS-CoV-2 infection. TCRdb passed the 5' RACE reads through MiXCR, listing each CDR3 protein once. The sample lists some 42,000 distinct CDR3 sequences; approximately 5.9% were seen once. The starting material was whole blood, obtained at baseline. The receptors shown here come from an adult who was a healthcare worker with PCR-confirmed SARS-CoV-2 infection or an uninfected control (not recorded which). Both conserved end residues are part of each CDR3. The D gene is left open where the match is weak. Some rows mark clone size as missing; the rest say once, few, many or name a class of expanded clone.

clone size	V gene	J gene	D gene	CDR3 protein	CDR3 DNA
many	TRBV30	TRBJ2-1	NA	CAWSGGGASIYNEQFF	TGTGCCTGGAGCGGTGGGGGGGCTTCGATCTACAATGAGCAGTTCTTC
many	TRBV6-6	TRBJ1-6	NA	CASSYANSPLHF	TGTGCCAGCAGTTACGCGAATTCACCCCTCCACTTT
many	TRBV28	TRBJ1-4	NA	CASSLEGMRTNEKLFF	TGTGCCAGCAGTTTAGAGGGGATGAGGACTAATGAAAAACTGTTTTTT
NA	TRBV29-1	TRBJ1-2	TRBD1	CSAGQSYGYTF	TGCAGCGCGGGACAGTCTTATGGCTACACCTTC
NA	TRBV7-8	TRBJ1-3	NA	CASSLILLPGNTIYF	TGTGCCAGCAGCCTAATACTTTTACCTGGAAACACCATATATTTT
many	TRBV7-2	TRBJ2-1	TRBD2	CASSLVTSGANEQFF	TGTGCCAGCAGCTTAGTGACTAGCGGGGCCAATGAGCAGTTCTTC
many	TRBV27	TRBJ1-5	NA	CASSLSSGPYSNQPQHF	TGTGCCAGCAGTTTATCGTCGGGGCCTTATAGCAATCAGCCCCAGCATTTT
many	TRBV9	TRBJ1-1	TRBD1	CASSVVGQGTEAFF	TGTGCCAGCAGCGTAGTGGGACAGGGCACTGAAGCTTTCTTT
many	TRBV5-1	TRBJ2-1	NA	CASSLAREQFF	TGCGCCAGCAGCTTGGCCCGCGAGCAGTTCTTC
many	TRBV21-1	TRBJ2-7	NA	CASTTVDRGRYEQYF	TGTGCCAGCACAACAGTCGACAGGGGGCGGTACGAGCAGTACTTC
many	TRBV11-2	TRBJ2-5	NA	CASSVGYQETQYF	TGTGCCAGCAGCGTGGGGTACCAAGAGACCCAGTACTTC
many	TRBV5-6	TRBJ2-7	NA	CASSPRQLSYEQYF	TGTGCCAGCAGCCCACGACAGCTGTCCTACGAGCAGTACTTC
many	TRBV11-2	TRBJ2-5	NA	CASSLDETEYF	TGTGCCAGCAGCTTGGACGAGACAGAGTACTTC
few	TRBV7-2	TRBJ2-7	NA	CASSLVGSVGNEQYF	TGTGCCAGCAGCTTAGTAGGTTCGGTAGGGAACGAGCAGTACTTC
many	TRBV2	TRBJ1-2	NA	CASSVVGGNYGYTF	TGTGCCAGCAGTGTGGTAGGGGGTAACTATGGCTACACCTTC
few	TRBV7-9	TRBJ2-7	NA	CASSHPRQPYEQYF	TGTGCCAGCAGCCATCCCCGACAGCCCTACGAGCAGTACTTC
once	TRBV27	TRBJ1-2	TRBD1	CASSLSGTGVANYGYTF	TGTGCCAGCAGTTTATCGGGGACAGGAGTAGCTAACTATGGCTACACCTTC
NA	TRBV9	TRBJ2-7	TRBD1	CASSGQGAYEQYF	TGTGCCAGCAGCGGACAGGGGGCCTACGAGCAGTACTTC
many	TRBV11-2	TRBJ2-2	NA	CASSFRATNTGELFF	TGTGCCAGCAGCTTCCGGGCCACGAACACCGGGGAGCTGTTTTTT
many	TRBV5-4	TRBJ2-3	NA	CASSLAAGRARDTQYF	TGTGCCAGCAGCTTGGCGGCCGGCCGAGCAAGGGATACGCAGTATTTT
NA	TRBV5-1	TRBJ1-1	NA	CASSLMGHPNTEAFF	TGCGCCAGCAGCTTGATGGGACACCCGAACACTGAAGCTTTCTTT
many	TRBV27	TRBJ2-1	NA	CASSTAWDEQFF	TGTGCCAGCAGTACTGCTTGGGATGAGCAGTTCTTC
few	TRBV5-6	TRBJ2-2	NA	CASSHGGITGELFF	TGTGCCAGCAGCCACGGGGGAATCACCGGGGAGCTGTTTTTT
many	TRBV12-3/TRBV12-4	TRBJ1-1	NA	CASRGGATSVNTEAFF	TGTGCCAGCAGGGGGGGGGCGACCTCAGTGAACACTGAAGCTTTCTTT
many	TRBV2	TRBJ2-7	NA	CASSERQGFYEQYF	TGTGCCAGCAGTGAGAGGCAGGGCTTCTACGAGCAGTACTTC
few	TRBV12-5	TRBJ1-4	NA	CASGLVPTARQATANEKLFF	TGTGCTAGTGGTTTGGTTCCCACCGCGAGACAGGCCACAGCTAATGAAAAACTGTTTTTT
NA	TRBV2	TRBJ2-5	NA	CASSEAAETQYF	TGTGCCAGCAGTGAGGCTGCGGAGACCCAGTACTTC
many	TRBV12-3/TRBV12-4	TRBJ1-1	NA	CASSMRTGLNTEAFF	TGTGCCAGCAGTATGAGGACGGGATTGAACACTGAAGCTTTCTTT
few	TRBV12-3/TRBV12-4	TRBJ1-2	NA	CASSLSTNVRYGYTF	TGTGCCAGCAGCTTATCTACCAACGTTCGGTATGGCTACACCTTC
many	TRBV14	TRBJ2-7	TRBD2	CASSQDGSGGRYEQYF	TGTGCCAGCAGCCAAGATGGCAGCGGGGGGCGCTACGAGCAGTACTTC
many	TRBV29-1	TRBJ2-7	NA	CSVGTRSYEQYF	TGCAGCGTTGGAACCCGTTCCTACGAGCAGTACTTC
NA	TRBV20-1	TRBJ2-1	TRBD2	CSARDSSGDYNEQFF	TGCAGTGCTAGAGATTCTAGCGGGGACTACAATGAGCAGTTCTTC
many	TRBV5-1	TRBJ2-6	NA	CASSLDGPGANVLTF	TGCGCCAGCAGCTTGGATGGTCCTGGGGCCAACGTCCTGACTTTC
many	TRBV20-1	TRBJ2-3	NA	CSASRGDTQYF	TGCAGTGCTAGTCGTGGGGATACGCAGTATTTT
NA	TRBV30	TRBJ1-6	NA	CAWSVGRRNSPLHF	TGTGCCTGGAGTGTGGGCCGCAGAAATTCACCCCTCCACTTT
NA	TRBV5-5	TRBJ2-7	TRBD2	CASSLIRAGGEQYF	TGTGCCAGCAGCTTGATTCGTGCGGGGGGTGAGCAGTACTTC
many	TRBV7-2	TRBJ1-2	NA	CASSRTGTGYGYTF	TGTGCCAGCAGTAGAACAGGAACGGGGTATGGCTACACCTTC
few	TRBV7-2	TRBJ2-5	TRBD2	CASSLAVLLAGVQETQYF	TGTGCCAGCAGCTTAGCTGTTCTACTAGCGGGGGTCCAAGAGACCCAGTACTTC
many	TRBV20-1	TRBJ1-2	TRBD1	CSARETGAGYTF	TGCAGTGCTAGAGAGACAGGGGCCGGCTACACCTTC
few	TRBV20-1	TRBJ2-7	TRBD1	CSAPWDSAGYEQYF	TGCAGTGCTCCATGGGACAGTGCCGGGTACGAGCAGTACTTC
NA	TRBV7-2	TRBJ2-7	TRBD1	CASSLDRGANEQYF	TGTGCCAGCAGTCTGGACAGGGGAGCGAACGAGCAGTACTTC
many	TRBV7-3	TRBJ2-3	NA	CASSITAGPDTQYF	TGTGCCAGCAGCATAACCGCAGGGCCAGATACGCAGTATTTT
many	TRBV11-3	TRBJ2-1	NA	CASSFGPWDEQFF	TGTGCCAGCAGCTTCGGACCCTGGGATGAGCAGTTCTTC
many	TRBV11-2	TRBJ2-3	NA	CASSLDRDTQYF	TGTGCCAGCAGCTTAGATCGAGATACGCAGTATTTT
few	TRBV11-2	TRBJ2-3	TRBD1	CASRRLDRVRTDTQYF	TGTGCCAGCAGGAGACTGGACAGGGTACGGACAGATACGCAGTATTTT
many	TRBV12-3/TRBV12-4	TRBJ1-1	NA	CASSYTGKGNTEAFF	TGTGCCAGCAGTTACACAGGGAAAGGGAACACTGAAGCTTTCTTT
many	TRBV24-1	TRBJ2-1	NA	CATGLAYNNEQFF	TGTGCAACTGGGCTAGCGTATAACAATGAGCAGTTCTTC
few	TRBV5-1	TRBJ2-7	TRBD1	CASSKGAAAAYEQYF	TGCGCCAGCAGCAAGGGGGCAGCCGCGGCCTACGAGCAGTACTTC